Listed here are 23 T cell receptor delta chains from one sample, sequenced in a study of gamma-delta chains in newborns, infants, children. TCRdb redid the clone calls on the reads with CATT. The table records about 3,300 delta-chain clones, 40% to 60% of them present only once. The sample was blood. These receptors were taken from a child who received the measles vaccine.

Remarks on this clone: TCRdb assigns this DNA the protein of a much larger clone, which departs from its translation at residue 16; this likely reflects a read error, and the protein shown comes from translating the DNA. The CDR3 DNA sequence: TGTGCTCTTGCTCTTACAAAGTACTGGGGGATACCGGGTGGGATGATAGCACAACTCTTCTTT. Translated: CALALTKYWGIPGGMIAQLFF. The chain joins TRDV1 to TRDJ2; TRDD3 matches 12 bases. Germline V gene sequence: CDR1 TSWWSYY, CDR2 QGS. The ends lost 7 bases at V and 7 bases at J; junction bases unmatched: 25. The CDR3 consists of 21 residues.

In the case of this clone: A read error likely explains this, since a far larger clone differs by one base. This CDR3 is also generated by other DNA sequences in the sample. V is TRDV3 and J is TRDJ1, with TRDD3 matching over 9 bases. This CDR3 is built from 15 residues. In germline, CDR1 is TVYSNPD, CDR2 GDNSRS (reference sequence). Losses at the gene ends were 4 bases for V and 1 base for J; bases not matched to a gene: 10. The CDR3 loop is CASIYWGSLTDKLIF. The CDR3 coding sequence is TGTGCCTCCATCTACTGGGGGAGCCTCACCGATAAACTCATCTTT.

Remarks on this clone: A far larger clone is just one base off, so this is likely a read error. Other nucleotide sequences in the sample specify the same CDR3. This chain uses TRAV29/DV5 with TRDJ1; 9 bases fit TRDD3. This CDR3 has 16 amino acids. CDR1 NSMFDY and CDR2 ISSIKDK come from the germline V gene. The CDR3 nucleotides are TGTGCGGCAAGAAAGGGGGATACCCTTTACACCGATAAACTCATCTTT. It yields the protein CAARKGDTLYTDKLIF.

This clone is labeled as medium-sized (0.01 to 0.1%). Other DNA sequences in the same sample also yield this CDR3. The chain is built from TRDV1 and TRDJ1; 10 positions agree with TRDD3. From germline, CDR1 is TSWWSYY and CDR2 QGS. The CDR3 extends over 22 amino acids. J lost 1 base, V lost 0 bases, and 20 bases had no gene match. DNA of the CDR3: TGTGCTCTTGGGGAACTACGCCTGTCCCCGTACTGGGGGATTGACGCCACCGATAAACTCATCTTT. It codes for CALGELRLSPYWGIDATDKLIF.

As concerns this clone: Since a much larger clone is just one base distant, this may be a read error. The sample carries other DNA sequences with the same CDR3. This sequence joins TRDV1 and TRDJ1, with D perhaps TRDD3 (6 bases). The length of the CDR3 is 16 residues. Germline V lookup: CDR1 TSWWSYY, CDR2 QGS. The DNA for the CDR3 is TGTGCATTACGGTTTGGGGGCTTGAGGTACACCGATAAGCTCATCTTT. Translation: CALRFGGLRYTDKLIF.

In its sample, this clone is large. This chain uses TRDV3 with TRDJ1, with D unresolved. The germline CDR1 and CDR2 sequences are TVYSNPD and GDNSRS (reference sequence). The CDR3 consists of 17 residues. CDR3 region: CALPVVERFWYTDKLIF. The CDR3, as DNA: TGTGCTTTGCCAGTCGTGGAAAGGTTCTGGTACACCGATAAACTCATCTTT.

On this clone itself: This sequence may be a read error, since a much larger clone differs from it by one base. The rearrangement uses TRDV1 and TRDJ1; TRDD3 aligns across 10 bases. The CDR3 is made up of 18 amino acids. CDR1 and CDR2 (germline): TSWWSYY, QGS. CDR3 sequence (DNA): TGTGCTCTTGGGGACCCCCGGGGGATACGCCAAAACACCGAGAAACTCATCTTT. Its translation: CALGDPRGIRQNTEKLIF.

Comments on this clone: It may be a read error: a sequence one base away is much more abundant. The sample carries other DNA sequences with the same CDR3. The rearrangement joins TRDV1 to TRDJ1; D perhaps matches TRDD2 (6 bases). The V gene lost 1 base and the J gene lost 0 bases, with 33 bases spanning the gap. Germline CDR1 is TSWWSYY and CDR2 is QGS. The CDR3 runs 23 residues. This CDR3 reads CALGERNPSPRDWPKRYTDKLIF. As DNA, the CDR3 is TGTGCTCTTGGGGAACGGAACCCTTCCCCTCGGGACTGGCCCAAAAGGTACACCGATAAACTCATCTTT.

The chain couples TRDV1 to TRDJ1, with a tentative D call TRDD3 (6 bases). The CDR3 is 17 residues long. The germline V and J ends were trimmed by 5 bases and 0 bases, with 19 bases remaining between them. Looked up from germline, CDR1 is TSWWSYY and CDR2 is QGS. The CDR3 sequence is CALGTLSGGLYTDKLIF. The CDR3 DNA reads TGTGCTCTTGGGACCCTTAGTGGGGGCCTGTACACCGATAAACTCATCTTT.

With regard to this clone: A much bigger clone sits one base away, suggesting this may be a read error. The chain couples TRDV2 to TRDJ3; 13 bases agree with TRDD3. The CDR3 extends over 18 amino acids. Germline V gene lookup returns CDR1 GEAIGNYY and CDR2 EKD. CDR3 bases: TGTGCCTGTGACGTACTGGGGGATACGTCCTGGAACACCCGACAGATGTTTTTC. Protein product: CACDVLGDTSWNTRQMFF.

Concerning this clone: This likely traces to a read error, being one base from a far larger clone. This sample also contains other DNA sequences that code for the same CDR3. The CDR3 sequence: CALGELTPRTGGSDKLIF. CDR3 DNA sequence: TGTGCCCTTGGGGAACTGACACCTCGTACTGGGGGATCCGATAAACTCATCTTT. The J gene is TRDJ1, the V gene TRDV1; TRDD3 aligns across 10 bases. The CDR3 is made up of 18 amino acids. Germline CDR1 is TSWWSYY and CDR2 is QGS.

This clone was seen more than once but under ten times. A read error may explain this, as a much larger clone is one base away. The chain uses TRDV2 and TRDJ3; TRDD3 is a possible D gene (6 bases). The germline gives CDR1 GEAIGNYY, CDR2 EKD. The CDR3 extends over 20 amino acids. The CDR3 is CACVTGSGGPSSWDTRQMFF. CDR3 in DNA: TGTGCCTGTGTCACCGGGAGTGGGGGTCCCAGCTCCTGGGACACCCGACAGATGTTTTTC.

This clone is deemed medium-sized. Additional DNA sequences in this sample encode the identical CDR3. The V gene is TRDV1, the J gene TRDJ1; weak D call: TRDD3 (6 bases). Germline V gene lookup returns CDR1 TSWWSYY and CDR2 QGS. V lost 5 bases and J 8 bases, leaving 21 bases between the germline ends. This CDR3 contains 15 residues. In DNA form, the CDR3 reads TGTGCTCTTGGGTCCCCCCCTCGTGGTGGGATAAAACTCATCTTT. Its protein is CALGSPPRGGIKLIF.

As for this clone: Just one base apart from a much larger clone, this may be a read error. This rearrangement joins TRDV2 to TRDJ1; 11 bases are a match to TRDD3. This CDR3 contains 18 residues. Per the germline V gene, CDR1 is GEAIGNYY and CDR2 is EKD. Trimming at V came to 5 bases and at J to 3 bases, leaving 16 bases not matched to a gene. CDR3 sequence (DNA): TGTGCCTGTGCATTGGGGGATACGTATGCTAGCGTCGCCGATAAACTCATCTTT. Residues: CACALGDTYASVADKLIF.

For this clone: This may arise from a read error, as a much more abundant clone is one base away. This sample also contains other DNA sequences that code for the same CDR3. The V and J genes are TRDV3 and TRDJ3, with 8 bases matching TRDD3. The V gene's germline CDR1 is TVYSNPD and CDR2 GDNSRS (reference sequence). The ends lost 3 bases at V and 2 bases at J; junction bases unmatched: 27. The CDR3 runs to 23 residues. DNA of the CDR3: TGTGCCTTGCCCGAAAACCTTCCCACCCTCTTTGGGGGATTCGCCTGGGACACCCGACAGATGTTTTTC. It encodes CALPENLPTLFGGFAWDTRQMFF.

Of note for this clone: At one end, the junction sequence differs from germline, possibly due to a read error. The same CDR3 can be traced to other DNA sequences in this sample. The V gene is TRDV1, the J gene TRDJ1; 11 bases match TRDD3. CDR1 is TSWWSYY, CDR2 QGS, per germline. The CDR3 runs 30 residues. CDR3 sequence reads: CALGELGQRYLGVRPSPVLGDRRYTDKLIF. CDR3 bases: TGTGCCCTTGGGGAACTGGGCCAACGTTATCTCGGGGTGCGGCCTTCCCCCGTACTGGGGGATAGGAGGTACACCGATAAACTCATCTTT.

As regards this clone: Given a much more abundant clone one base away, this may be a read error. This sample also contains other DNA sequences that code for the same CDR3. This chain uses TRDV2 with TRDJ1; perhaps TRDD3 as D (7 bases). Trimming cost V 5 bases and J 1 base, with 40 bases left between them. The germline V gene has CDR1 GEAIGNYY and CDR2 EKD. The CDR3 runs to 23 residues. CDR3 bases: TGTGCCTGTGGGCCGGCCTTCCCTAGGGACTGGGGCTCCAGAGCCCTTGCCACCGATAAACTCATCTTT. Protein sequence: CACGPAFPRDWGSRALATDKLIF.

Details on this clone: This clone may be a read error of a much larger clone one base away. In the same sample, other DNA sequences code for this CDR3. V is TRDV2 and J is TRDJ1; 9 nucleotides line up with TRDD3. Trimming took 6 bases from V and 3 from J; bases not matched to a gene: 10. The germline V gene has CDR1 GEAIGNYY and CDR2 EKD. The CDR3 has 15 residues. CDR3 sequence (DNA): TGTGCCTGTAAGGGGCTGGGGGATCCCTCCGATAAACTCATCTTT. As protein: CACKGLGDPSDKLIF.

With respect to this clone: A much larger clone lies a single base off, so this may be a read error. The genes are TRDV1 and TRDJ1; TRDD3 matches at 9 bases. Germline-derived CDR1 and CDR2 are TSWWSYY and QGS. This CDR3 spans 22 amino acids. Unmatched junction bases numbered 24, after V lost 4 bases and J lost 0 bases. The CDR3 spells CALGAPFLHFRWGISYTDKLIF. The DNA for the CDR3 is TGTGCTCTTGGGGCCCCCTTCCTTCACTTTAGGTGGGGGATATCCTACACCGATAAACTCATCTTT.

Remarks on this clone: A far larger clone is just one base off, so this is likely a read error. The chain employs TRDV2 and TRDJ3; 11 bases agree with TRDD3. The CDR3 length is 18 residues. In germline, CDR1 is GEAIGNYY, CDR2 EKD. This chain's CDR3 is CACDTAGGYSWDTRQMIF. In nucleotides, the CDR3 is TGTGCCTGTGACACCGCTGGGGGATACTCCTGGGACACCCGACAGATGATTTTC.

As regards this clone: This likely came from a read error, as a far larger clone is one base away. The chain couples TRDV1 to TRDJ1; 9 positions match TRDD3. The CDR3 extends over 21 amino acids. Germline V gives CDR1 TSWWSYY, CDR2 QGS. V shed 1 base and J 0 bases; nucleotides not matched to a gene: 18. The CDR3 sequence is CALGERLHSLNWGTHTDKLIF. The CDR3 DNA reads TGTGCTCTTGGGGAACGGCTCCATTCCTTAAACTGGGGGACCCACACCGATAAACTCATCTTT.

By its share, this clone is medium-sized. The sample has other DNA sequences that encode this CDR3 too. The chain carries TRDV2 and TRDJ1; D is perhaps TRDD3 (7 bases). The CDR3 is 23 residues long. V lost 5 bases and J 1 base, leaving 40 bases between the germline ends. The germline gives CDR1 GEAIGNYY, CDR2 EKD. The CDR3 DNA sequence: TGTGCCTGTGGGCCGGCCTTCCCTAGGGACTGGGGCTCCCGAGCCCTTGCCACCGATAAACTCATCTTT. This translates into CACGPAFPRDWGSRALATDKLIF.

Note on this clone: A much larger clone is a single base away; this may be a read error. The rearrangement uses TRDV1 and TRDJ1, with 8 bases that match TRDD3. CDR3 length: 22 amino acids. Germline assignment: CDR1 TSWWSYY and CDR2 QGS. V gave up 1 base and J gave up 0 bases; unmatched junction bases: 22. For the CDR3, the DNA is TGTGCTCTTGGGGAACGACTTATACGGTTTTCGAAGGGGATACTGTACACCGATAAACTCATCTTT. The encoded protein is CALGERLIRFSKGILYTDKLIF.